This T cell receptor (beta chain) was sequenced for a study of response to subunit inactivated influenza vaccine. Overall study results and limits: Authors suggested each seasonal influenza vaccination recruits few new T cells.

Germline V lookup: CDR1 DFQATT, CDR2 SNEGSKA (reference sequence). Trimming took off 0 bases at V and 5 bases at J, with 10 bases between the two ends. The CDR3 loop spans 13 amino acids. A few counts support this clonotype. What it binds is unknown. TCRdb analysed the RT-PCR reads with MiXCR anew, one entry per CDR3 protein. The sample records around 790,000 distinct CDR3 sequences, 21% being singletons. The specimen was PBMCs from blood, collected 5 days after vaccination. The V gene is TRBV20-1, the J gene TRBJ1-1; D might be TRBD1 (6 bases). This sequence was found in a man aged 45-65 years who received an inactivated influenza vaccine. CDR3 in amino acids: CSARDRGETEAFF. CDR3 coding DNA: TGCAGTGCTAGAGATAGGGGGGAGACTGAAGCTTTCTTT.